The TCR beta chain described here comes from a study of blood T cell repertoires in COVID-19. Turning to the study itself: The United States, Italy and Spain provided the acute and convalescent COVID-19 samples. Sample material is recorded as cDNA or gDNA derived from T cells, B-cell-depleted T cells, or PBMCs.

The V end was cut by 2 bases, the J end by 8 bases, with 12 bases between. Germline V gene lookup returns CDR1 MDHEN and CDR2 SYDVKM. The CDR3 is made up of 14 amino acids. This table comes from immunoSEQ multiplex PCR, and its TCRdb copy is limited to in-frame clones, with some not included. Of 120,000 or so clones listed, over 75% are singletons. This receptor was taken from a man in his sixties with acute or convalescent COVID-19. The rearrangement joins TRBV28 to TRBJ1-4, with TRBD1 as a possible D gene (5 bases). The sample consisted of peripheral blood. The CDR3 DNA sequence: TGTGCCAGCAGTTTAGGGGGGGGTAGGGAAAAACTGTTTTTT. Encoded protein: CASSLGGGREKLFF.